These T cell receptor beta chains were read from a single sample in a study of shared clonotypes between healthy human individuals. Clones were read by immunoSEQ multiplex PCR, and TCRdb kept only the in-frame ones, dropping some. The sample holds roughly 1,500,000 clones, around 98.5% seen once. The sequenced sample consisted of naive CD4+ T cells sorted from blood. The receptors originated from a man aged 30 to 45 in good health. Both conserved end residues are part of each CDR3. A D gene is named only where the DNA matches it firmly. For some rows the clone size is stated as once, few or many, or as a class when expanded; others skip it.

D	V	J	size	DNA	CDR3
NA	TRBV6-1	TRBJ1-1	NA	TGTGCCAGCAGTCCCCGGGGAGGGGTGGGCACTGAAGCTTTCTTT	CASSPRGGVGTEAFF
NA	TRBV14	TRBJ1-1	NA	TGTGCCAGCAGCCAAGATCGATTCCCAGAGATGAACACTGAAGCTTTCTTT	CASSQDRFPEMNTEAFF
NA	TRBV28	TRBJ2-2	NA	TGTGCCAGCAGCCCCGGAAACCGCGGGGAGCTGTTTTTT	CASSPGNRGELFF
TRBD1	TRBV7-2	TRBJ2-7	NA	TGTGCCAGCAGCTTAAGGGACAGGACCTACGAGCAGTACTTC	CASSLRDRTYEQYF
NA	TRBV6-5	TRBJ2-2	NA	TGTGCCAGCAGCAGGGGGACTCCCGGGGAGCTGTTTTTT	CASSRGTPGELFF
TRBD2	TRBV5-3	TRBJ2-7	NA	TGTGCCAGAAGCTTGAGGCTAGCGGAGCTATACGAGCAGTACTTC	CARSLRLAELYEQYF
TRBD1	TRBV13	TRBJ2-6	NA	TGTGCCAGCAGCTTACTCAGGGACAGCCCCTCTGGGGCCAACGTCCTGACTTTC	CASSLLRDSPSGANVLTF
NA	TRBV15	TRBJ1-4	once	TGTGCCACCAGCGCCCGAGGGGGTGTGGAACTGTTTTTT	CATSARGGVELFF
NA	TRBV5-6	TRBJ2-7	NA	TGTGCCAGCAGCTCGCCTGTTCTTGCCGGACGCTCCTACGAGCAGTACTTC	CASSSPVLAGRSYEQYF
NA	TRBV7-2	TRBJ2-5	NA	TGTGCCAGCAGCTTAGCGGTCCAAGAGACCCAGTACTTC	CASSLAVQETQYF
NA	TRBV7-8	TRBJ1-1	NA	TGTGCCAGCAGCTTAATAGGACAAATTTACACTGAAGCTTTCTTT	CASSLIGQIYTEAFF
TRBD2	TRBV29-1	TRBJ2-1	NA	TGCAGCGTTGAAACCGGACTAGCGGGGGAATACAATGAGCAGTTCTTC	CSVETGLAGEYNEQFF
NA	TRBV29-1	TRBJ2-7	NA	TGCAGCGCCGTTGGGGACTACGAGCAGTACTTC	CSAVGDYEQYF
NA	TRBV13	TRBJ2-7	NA	TGTGCCAGCAGCTTATTGAAGCGGATAGACAATCGCTACGAGCAGTACTTC	CASSLLKRIDNRYEQYF
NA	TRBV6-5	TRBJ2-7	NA	TGTGCCAGCAGTTACTCGCCGGCAGCATACGAGCAGTACTTC	CASSYSPAAYEQYF
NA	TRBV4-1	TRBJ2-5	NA	TGCGCCAGCAGCCAAGATCTTCCAAATAGCCCCCAAGAGACCCAGTACTTC	CASSQDLPNSPQETQYF
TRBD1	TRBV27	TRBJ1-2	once	TGTGCCAGCAGTTTAGGCCAGGGGGCATATGGCTACACCTTC	CASSLGQGAYGYTF
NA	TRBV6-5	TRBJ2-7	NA	TGTGCCAGCAGGTCCCTAGTAAGGTCCTACGAGCAGTACTTC	CASRSLVRSYEQYF
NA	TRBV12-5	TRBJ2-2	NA	TGTGCTAGTGCCCGGGGAGTCGGGGAGCTGTTTTTT	CASARGVGELFF
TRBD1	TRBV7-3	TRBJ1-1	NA	TGTGCCAGCAGCTCGGACAGGGGCGCTGAAGCTTTCTTT	CASSSDRGAEAFF
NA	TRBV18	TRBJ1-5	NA	TGTGCCAGCTCACCGGGGGGCGGCAATCAGCCCCAGCATTTT	CASSPGGGNQPQHF
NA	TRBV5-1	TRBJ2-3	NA	TGCGCCAGCAGCTTGGGGACCCTCAGGGCGGATACGCAGTATTTT	CASSLGTLRADTQYF
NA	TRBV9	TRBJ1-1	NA	TGTGCCAGCAGCGTAGGAGTCGGCCTTAACACTGAAGCTTTCTTT	CASSVGVGLNTEAFF